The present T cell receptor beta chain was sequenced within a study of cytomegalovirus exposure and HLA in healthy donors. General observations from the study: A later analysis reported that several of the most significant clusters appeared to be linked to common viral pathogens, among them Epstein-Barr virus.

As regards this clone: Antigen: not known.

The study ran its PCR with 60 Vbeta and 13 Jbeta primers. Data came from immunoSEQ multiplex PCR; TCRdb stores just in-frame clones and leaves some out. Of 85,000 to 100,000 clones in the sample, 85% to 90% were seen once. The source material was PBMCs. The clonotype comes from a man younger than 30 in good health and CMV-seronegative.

CDR3 DNA sequence: TGTGCCAGTAGTTCTGGGACAGACCTAGGCGAGCAGTACTTC. Amino acid sequence: CASSSGTDLGEQYF. V usage is TRBV19 and J usage is TRBJ2-7; 7 positions match TRBD1. V lost 5 bases and J lost 6; bases outside the gene matches: 10. Germline V gene lookup returns CDR1 LNHDA and CDR2 SQIVND (reference sequence). The CDR3 sequence is 14 residues long. The whole variable domain, filled in from reference TRBV19 and TRBJ2-7, reads DGGITQSPKYLFRKEGQNVTLSCEQNLNHDAMYWYRQDPGQGLRLIYYSQIVNDFQKGDIAEGYSVSREKKESFPLTVTSAQKNPTAFYLCASSSGTDLGEQYFGPGTRLTVT.